This T cell receptor beta chain comes out of a study of chemoradiotherapy in HPV16-positive cancers. Across the study: A couple of HPV16-positive patients' cells yielded candidate HPV-specific clones and common motifs. Study-level findings and limits: The functional HPV-specific definition rests on just a couple of HPV16-positive patients.

This table comes from immunoSEQ multiplex PCR, and its TCRdb copy is limited to in-frame clones, with some not included. The table includes about 7,000 clones, around 90% detected once. This clone has just one count. The antigen is not known. Germline values: CDR1 SGHRS, CDR2 YFSETQ. V was trimmed by 2 bases and J by 5 bases, leaving 16 bases between them. This CDR3 region has 15 residues. This rearrangement joins TRBV5-1 to TRBJ1-1; D perhaps matches TRBD1 (6 bases). The sequence derives from a human donor with HPV-associated anogenital cancer. Material: tumor tissue, obtained from a patient who underwent chemoradiotherapy. CDR3 residues: CASSFSGTPGTEAFF. CDR3 DNA: TGCGCCAGCAGCTTTTCCGGGACACCAGGAACTGAAGCTTTCTTT. Based on the CDR3 plus reference TRBV5-1 and TRBJ1-1, the full variable domain is KAGVTQTPRYLIKTRGQQVTLSCSPISGHRSVSWYQQTPGQGLQFLFEYFSETQRNKGNFPGRFSGRQFSNSRSEMNVSTLELGDSALYLCASSFSGTPGTEAFFGQGTRLTVV.